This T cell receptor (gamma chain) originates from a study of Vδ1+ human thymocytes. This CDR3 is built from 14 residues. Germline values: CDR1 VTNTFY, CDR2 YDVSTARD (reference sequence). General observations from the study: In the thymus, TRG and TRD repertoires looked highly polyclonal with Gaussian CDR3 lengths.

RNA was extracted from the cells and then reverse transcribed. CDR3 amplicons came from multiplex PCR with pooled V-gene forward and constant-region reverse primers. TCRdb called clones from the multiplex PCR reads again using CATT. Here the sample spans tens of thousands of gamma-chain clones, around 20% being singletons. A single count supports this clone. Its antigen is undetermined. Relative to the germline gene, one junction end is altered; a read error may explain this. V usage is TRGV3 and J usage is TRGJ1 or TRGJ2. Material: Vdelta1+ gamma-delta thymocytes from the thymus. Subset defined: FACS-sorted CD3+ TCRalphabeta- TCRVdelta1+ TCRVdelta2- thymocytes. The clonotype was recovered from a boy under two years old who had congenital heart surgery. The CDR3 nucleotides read TGTGCCACCTGGGACGGACTCCGAGGGTATAAGGAACTCTTT. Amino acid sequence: CATWDGLRGYKELF.